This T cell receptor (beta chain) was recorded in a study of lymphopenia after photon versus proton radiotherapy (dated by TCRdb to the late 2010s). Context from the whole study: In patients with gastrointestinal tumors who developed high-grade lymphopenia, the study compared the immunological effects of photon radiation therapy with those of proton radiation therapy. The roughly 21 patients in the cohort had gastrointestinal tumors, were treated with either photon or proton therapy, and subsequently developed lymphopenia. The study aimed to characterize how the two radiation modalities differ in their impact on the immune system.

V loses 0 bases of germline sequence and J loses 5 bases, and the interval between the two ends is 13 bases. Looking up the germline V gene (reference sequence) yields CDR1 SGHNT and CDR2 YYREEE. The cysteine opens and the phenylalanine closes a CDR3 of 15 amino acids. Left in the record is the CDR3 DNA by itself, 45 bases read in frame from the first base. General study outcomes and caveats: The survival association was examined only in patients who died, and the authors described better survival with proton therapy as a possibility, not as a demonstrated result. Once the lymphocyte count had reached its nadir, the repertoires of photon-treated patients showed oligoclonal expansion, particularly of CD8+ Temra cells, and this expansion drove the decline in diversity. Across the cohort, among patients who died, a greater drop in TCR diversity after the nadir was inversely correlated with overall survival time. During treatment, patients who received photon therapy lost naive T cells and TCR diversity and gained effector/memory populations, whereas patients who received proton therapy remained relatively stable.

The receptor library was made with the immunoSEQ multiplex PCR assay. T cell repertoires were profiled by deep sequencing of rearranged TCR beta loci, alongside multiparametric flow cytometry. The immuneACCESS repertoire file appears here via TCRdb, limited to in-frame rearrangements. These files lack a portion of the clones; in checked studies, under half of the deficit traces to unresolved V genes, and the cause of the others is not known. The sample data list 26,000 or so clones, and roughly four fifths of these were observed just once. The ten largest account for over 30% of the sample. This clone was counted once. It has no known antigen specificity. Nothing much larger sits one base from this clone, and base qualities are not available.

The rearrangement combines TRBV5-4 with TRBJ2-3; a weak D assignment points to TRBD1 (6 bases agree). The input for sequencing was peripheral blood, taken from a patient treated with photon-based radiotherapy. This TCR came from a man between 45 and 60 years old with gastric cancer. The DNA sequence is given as TGTGCCAGCAGCTTGGGCCCGTCAGGGGTAGATACGCAGTATTTT. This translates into CASSLGPSGVDTQYF.